The 30 T cell receptor beta chains given below trace back to one sample, sequenced in a study of blood T cell repertoires in COVID-19. Using immunoSEQ multiplex PCR, the repertoire was profiled, and TCRdb retains in-frame clones only, with some absent. The sample includes about 310,000 clones, roughly nine tenths of them seen just once. Sample: PBMCs or T cells enriched from blood (not recorded which). These receptors were collected from a man between 60 and 75 years old who had recovered from COVID-19.

The chain uses TRBV30 and TRBJ2-3; D unclear. Germline V gene data show CDR1 as GTSNPN and CDR2 as SVGIG (reference sequence). The V gene lost 4 bases and the J gene lost 1 base, with 15 bases spanning the gap. This CDR3 region has 15 residues. The CDR3 DNA follows: TGTGCCTGGAATAGATTGGAGAGATGCACAGATACGCAGTATTTT. It translates to CAWNRLERCTDTQYF.

This clone was counted a single time. The chain uses TRBV9 and TRBJ2-5; 13 bases match TRBD2. The CDR3 has 16 residues. The germline V gene encodes CDR1 SGDLS and CDR2 YYNGEE. Germline trimming cut 3 bases from V and 5 bases from J; bases unmatched to any gene: 7. The CDR3 loop reads CASSGGTSGVMETQYF. The CDR3, as DNA: TGTGCCAGCAGCGGCGGGACTAGCGGGGTTATGGAGACCCAGTACTTC.

This clone turned up a few times. The CDR3 DNA reads TGTGCCAGCAGCTTGGCCCCGGGACAGGGGGCATGGGAGCAGTACTTC. It is translated as CASSLAPGQGAWEQYF. The chain joins TRBV5-5 to TRBJ2-7, with TRBD1 matching 12 bases. Germline V lookup: CDR1 SGHKS, CDR2 YYEKEE (reference sequence). This CDR3 is built from 16 residues. The ends lost 0 bases at V and 7 bases at J; junction bases unmatched: 8.

The CDR3 nucleotides are TGTGCCAGCAGCGTAGGGACTAGCGGGAGTAGGGCCAATGAGCAGTTCTTC. As protein: CASSVGTSGSRANEQFF. The rearrangement joins TRBV9 to TRBJ2-1, with TRBD2 matching over 13 bases. CDR1 and CDR2 from the germline V gene are SGDLS and YYNGEE. This CDR3 comprises 17 residues. Losses at the gene ends were 0 bases for V and 6 bases for J; bases not matched to a gene: 6.

This chain links TRBV6-5 with TRBJ2-7, with TRBD1 identical over 7 bases. The V gene end was trimmed by 6 bases and the J gene end by 6 bases; junction bases not matched to a gene: 14. CDR3 length: 15 residues. CDR1 is MNHEY, CDR2 SVGAGI, per germline. The CDR3 DNA is TGTGCCAGCAGCCTGGCGACAGGGAGACCAGGCGAGCAGTACTTC. Translated: CASSLATGRPGEQYF.

The chain recombines TRBV14 with TRBJ1-2; tentatively, D is TRBD1 (6 bases). This CDR3 spans 13 amino acids. Germline lookup yields CDR1 SGHDN and CDR2 FVKESK. Trimming cost V 5 bases and J 4 bases, with 11 bases left between them. CDR3 nucleotides: TGTGCCAGCAGCAGATCACAGGGCTATGGCTACACCTTC. This translates into CASSRSQGYGYTF.

This clone was seen just once. CDR3 sequence reads: CATSRDLWQGYEQYF. The CDR3 DNA is TGTGCCACCAGCAGAGATCTTTGGCAGGGCTACGAGCAGTACTTC. This chain uses TRBV15 with TRBJ2-7; D possibly corresponds to TRBD1 (5 bases). The CDR3 is made up of 15 amino acids. The germline V gene encodes CDR1 LNHNV and CDR2 YYDKDF (reference sequence). Deletions cut 0 bases from V and 3 bases from J, with 12 bases between.

The V and J genes are TRBV18 and TRBJ1-5; 9 bases are a match to TRBD1. The V and J ends lost 5 bases and 5 bases, in that order; junction bases with no gene match: 4. The length of the CDR3 is 14 residues. Germline V gene sequence: CDR1 KGHSH, CDR2 LQKENI. The CDR3 nucleotides are TGTGCCAGCTCAGTGGGACAGGGCTATCAGCCCCAGCATTTT. Translating gives CASSVGQGYQPQHF.

This chain joins TRBV7-9 and TRBJ2-1, with TRBD2 identical over 8 bases. With 1 base clipped from V and 8 bases from J, the junction kept 13 bases outside the gene matches. In germline, CDR1 is SEHNR, CDR2 FQNEAQ (reference sequence). The CDR3 covers 17 residues. CDR3 sequence reads: CASSLVTSGFLRDEQFF. For the CDR3, the DNA is TGTGCCAGCAGCTTAGTTACTAGCGGATTTCTGAGGGATGAGCAGTTCTTC.

This chain connects TRBV7-9 to TRBJ2-1; D is possibly TRBD2 (6 bases). Per the germline V gene, CDR1 is SEHNR and CDR2 is FQNEAQ (reference sequence). Trimming removed 3 bases at V and 0 bases at J, with 9 bases between. The CDR3 sequence is 15 residues long. CDR3 bases: TGTGCCAGCAGCTTGACTAGTAGCTCCTACAATGAGCAGTTCTTC. Translation gives CASSLTSSSYNEQFF.

This clone was seen just once. The chain is built from TRBV6-5 and TRBJ1-5; 8 nucleotides line up with TRBD1. Germline V gene lookup returns CDR1 MNHEY and CDR2 SVGAGI. J was trimmed by 3 bases and V by 4 bases; bases with no gene match: 8. The length of the CDR3 is 16 residues. The chain's CDR3 is CASSSGGTGFNQPQHF. The CDR3 nucleotides are TGTGCCAGCAGTTCCGGAGGGACAGGATTCAATCAGCCCCAGCATTTT.

The rearrangement joins TRBV5-1 to TRBJ1-3, with D perhaps matching TRBD1 (5 bases). Trimming removed 1 base from V and 7 bases from J, with 15 bases in between. The CDR3 is made up of 15 amino acids. The germline CDR1 and CDR2 sequences are SGHRS and YFSETQ. The CDR3 DNA reads as TGCGCCAGCAGCTTGACAGGCCAAATGCCCAACACCATATATTTT. Protein sequence: CASSLTGQMPNTIYF.

The chain couples TRBV19 to TRBJ2-7, with 7 nucleotides matching TRBD1. CDR3 length equals 12 residues. The germline V gene encodes CDR1 LNHDA and CDR2 SQIVND (reference sequence). The V segment lost 9 bases and the J segment 2 bases; nucleotides outside the gene matches: 4. The DNA for the CDR3 is TGTGCCAGCCGGGGACAGCCCTACGAGCAGTACTTC. It translates to CASRGQPYEQYF.

The CDR3 DNA sequence: TGTGCCAGCAGTTTCCTTGGACAGGGGAATAATTCACCCCTCCACTTT. Its protein is CASSFLGQGNNSPLHF. This chain joins TRBV28 and TRBJ1-6, with 9 bases lining up with TRBD1. The CDR3 consists of 16 residues. Germline V gene lookup returns CDR1 MDHEN and CDR2 SYDVKM. Unmatched junction bases numbered 5, after V lost 3 bases and J lost 5 bases. Together with reference TRBV28 and TRBJ1-6, the CDR3 gives the full variable domain: DVKVTQSSRYLVKRTGEKVFLECVQDMDHENMFWYRQDPGLGLRLIYFSYDVKMKEKGDIPEGYSVSREKKERFSLILESASTNQTSMYLCASSFLGQGNNSPLHFGNGTRLTVT.

V and J are TRBV5-4 and TRBJ2-5; 12 bases agree with TRBD2. This CDR3 spans 16 amino acids. With 0 bases clipped from V and 1 base from J, the junction kept 1 base outside the gene matches. The germline gives CDR1 SGHNT, CDR2 YYREEE (reference sequence). The CDR3 DNA sequence: TGTGCCAGCAGCTTGGGGACTAGCGGGATCCAAGAGACCCAGTACTTC. Its translation is CASSLGTSGIQETQYF. The variable domain in full, with the rest retrieved from reference TRBV5-4 and TRBJ2-5, is ETGVTQSPTHLIKTRGQQVTLRCSSQSGHNTVSWYQQALGQGPQFIFQYYREEENGRGNFPPRFSGLQFPNYSSELNVNALELDDSALYLCASSLGTSGIQETQYFGPGTRLLVL.

The chain has TRBV7-2 and TRBJ2-1; 8 nucleotides agree with TRBD2. The ends lost 0 bases at V and 4 bases at J; junction bases unmatched: 2. CDR1 SGHTA and CDR2 FQGNSA come from the germline V gene. The CDR3 spans 15 residues. The CDR3 is CASSLAAGDYNEQFF. The CDR3 coding sequence is TGTGCCAGCAGCTTAGCAGCGGGAGATTACAATGAGCAGTTCTTC.

The chain uses TRBV2 and TRBJ1-5; 7 nucleotides match TRBD1. After removal of 3 bases from V and 0 bases from J, the junction contained 8 bases not matched to a gene. CDR3 length: 17 residues. From germline, CDR1 is SNHLY and CDR2 FYNNEI. DNA for the CDR3: TGTGCCAGCAGTGAGCGGTGGACAGGATTTAGCAATCAGCCCCAGCATTTT. It is translated as CASSERWTGFSNQPQHF.

The chain joins TRBV5-1 to TRBJ2-1; 10 bases line up with TRBD2. The V gene's germline CDR1 is SGHRS and CDR2 YFSETQ. The CDR3 sequence is 16 residues long. The V segment lost 4 bases and the J segment 8 bases; nucleotides outside the gene matches: 12. DNA of the CDR3: TGCGCCAGCAGCCCCCCGGGAGCGGGAGGGAGCCATGAGCAGTTCTTC. Its translation: CASSPPGAGGSHEQFF.

The chain joins TRBV18 to TRBJ2-1; D may be TRBD2 (5 bases). The ends were cut back, 0 bases at V and 3 bases at J, with 12 bases in the middle. Per germline, CDR1 KGHSH and CDR2 LQKENI. The CDR3 has 16 amino acids. CDR3 loop: CASSPPGSYSYNEQFF. CDR3 sequence (DNA): TGTGCCAGCTCACCACCGGGGAGCTACAGCTACAATGAGCAGTTCTTC.

The chain recombines TRBV12-3 or TRBV12-4 with TRBJ1-2; 7 bases align to TRBD1. Trimming cost V 7 bases and J 7 bases; bases outside gene matches: 6. The CDR3 sequence is 12 residues long. The CDR3 region has the DNA TGTGCCAGCAATGACAGGGCCAGTGGCTACACCTTC. Amino acids: CASNDRASGYTF.

About this clone itself: The junction and the germline gene differ at one end; a read error may be behind it. The chain carries TRBV6-4 and TRBJ1-1; no firm D call. This CDR3 comprises 13 residues. Germline values: CDR1 MRHNA, CDR2 SNTAGT. The CDR3 loop reads CASSMQVNTEAFF. The DNA of the CDR3 is TGTGCCAGCAGTATGCAGGTGAATACTGAAGCTTTCTTT.

This clone was seen just once. The chain joins TRBV28 to TRBJ2-1; unclear D gene. CDR1 and CDR2 from the germline V gene are MDHEN and SYDVKM. The CDR3 has 12 residues. V lost 3 bases, J lost 14 bases, and 14 bases lay in between. The CDR3, as DNA: TGTGCCAGCAGTTTCATGGCAGGCCAAGAGTTCTTC. This codes for CASSFMAGQEFF.

The V gene is TRBV6-1, the J gene TRBJ2-7, with 8 bases fitting TRBD1. This CDR3 comprises 15 residues. Germline CDR1 is MNHNS and CDR2 is SASEGT. J was trimmed by 4 bases and V by 0 bases; bases with no gene match: 5. The DNA for the CDR3 is TGTGCCAGCAGTGAAGCGAGCACAGGGGGGTACGAGCAGTACTTC. It codes for CASSEASTGGYEQYF.

The chain links TRBV27 to TRBJ1-4; 9 bases agree with TRBD1. Germline values: CDR1 MNHEY, CDR2 SMNVEV (reference sequence). There are 15 residues in the CDR3. V lost 5 bases, J lost 8 bases, and 9 bases stayed unmatched. DNA of the CDR3: TGTGCCAGCAGTATCCAGACAGGGGGGGAGGAAAAACTGTTTTTT. This codes for CASSIQTGGEEKLFF.

The V call is TRBV11-2, the J call TRBJ2-7, with D hard to call. This CDR3 contains 13 residues. Germline CDR1 SGHAT, CDR2 FQNNGV. V was cut by 1 base and J by 4 bases, with 8 bases left in between. The CDR3, as DNA: TGTGCCAGCAGCTTAGGGCTAGAATACGAGCAGTACTTC. Amino acids: CASSLGLEYEQYF.

This chain links TRBV5-1 with TRBJ1-3; perhaps TRBD1 as D (5 bases). This CDR3 has 14 amino acids. CDR1 and CDR2 (germline): SGHRS, YFSETQ. The V end lost 5 bases, the J end lost 4 bases, and 13 bases lay between the germline ends. The CDR3 loop reads CASRAGRGGNTIYF. The CDR3 DNA reads TGCGCCAGCAGGGCAGGGAGGGGAGGAAACACCATATATTTT. Using reference TRBV5-1 and TRBJ1-3 for the parts outside the CDR3, the full variable domain is KAGVTQTPRYLIKTRGQQVTLSCSPISGHRSVSWYQQTPGQGLQFLFEYFSETQRNKGNFPGRFSGRQFSNSRSEMNVSTLELGDSALYLCASRAGRGGNTIYFGEGSWLTVV.

This clone was picked up one time. J is TRBJ1-1 and V is TRBV27, with 7 positions matching TRBD1. CDR3 length: 13 amino acids. The V segment lost 6 bases and the J segment 4 bases; nucleotides outside the gene matches: 5. Germline CDR1 MNHEY, CDR2 SMNVEV (reference sequence). The CDR3 protein is CASRRSGGTEAFF. The CDR3 DNA is TGTGCCAGCAGAAGATCAGGGGGCACTGAAGCTTTCTTT.

The V call is TRBV4-2, the J call TRBJ2-5; maybe TRBD1 (5 bases). The CDR3 is made up of 14 amino acids. Germline loops: CDR1 LGHNA, CDR2 YNFKEQ. Trimming pared 3 bases from V and 3 bases from J, leaving 11 bases between. The CDR3 region is CASSHSGFKETQYF. The CDR3 bases are TGTGCCAGCAGCCATTCAGGGTTTAAAGAGACCCAGTACTTC.

V usage is TRBV6-5 and J usage is TRBJ1-1, with 7 bases identical to TRBD1. The germline V gene encodes CDR1 MNHEY and CDR2 SVGAGI. V shed 2 bases, J shed 2 bases, and the junction held 5 bases outside the gene matches. This CDR3 spans 15 amino acids. The CDR3 protein is CASSYGGQLNTEAFF. CDR3 nucleotide sequence: TGTGCCAGCAGTTACGGGGGACAGCTTAACACTGAAGCTTTCTTT.

The chain couples TRBV5-1 to TRBJ2-1, with 12 bases identical to TRBD2. Germline loops: CDR1 SGHRS, CDR2 YFSETQ. The CDR3 is 15 amino acids. V gave up 4 bases and J gave up 6 bases; unmatched junction bases: 5. Here the CDR3 DNA reads TGCGCCAGCAGCGCCATACTAGCGGGAGGCAATGAGCAGTTCTTC. Amino acids: CASSAILAGGNEQFF.